A selection of T cell receptor beta chains follows, all from one sample in a study of cytomegalovirus exposure and HLA in healthy donors. Generated by immunoSEQ multiplex PCR, the TCRdb table keeps only in-frame clones and is missing some. The sample lists approximately 160,000 clones, approximately 79% occurring once. Sequencing used PBMCs. These receptors came from a male donor in good health and CMV-seronegative. Both conserved end residues are part of each CDR3. Fields, in order: J gene, CDR3 length, D gene, clone size, V gene, CDR3 DNA, CDR3 protein. The D gene is left open where the match is weak. The listing skips clone size in some rows; elsewhere it reads once, few, many or a size class.

J gene: TRBJ1-2
CDR3 length: 14
D gene: TRBD1
clone size: NA
V gene: TRBV4-1
CDR3 DNA: TGCGCCAGCAGCGGCAGGGGGGTGGACTATGGCTACACCTTC
CDR3 protein: CASSGRGVDYGYTF

J gene: TRBJ1-5
CDR3 length: 14
D gene: NA
clone size: NA
V gene: TRBV2
CDR3 DNA: TGTGCCAGCAGGGAGAGACAGGGCAATCAGCCCCAGCATTTT
CDR3 protein: CASRERQGNQPQHF

J gene: TRBJ2-1
CDR3 length: 15
D gene: TRBD1
clone size: few
V gene: TRBV11-2
CDR3 DNA: TGTGCCAGCAGCTACGGACAGGGGGCATACAATGAGCAGTTCTTC
CDR3 protein: CASSYGQGAYNEQFF

J gene: TRBJ2-3
CDR3 length: 17
D gene: TRBD1
clone size: NA
V gene: TRBV9
CDR3 DNA: TGTGCCAGCAGCGTAGGAACAGGGGATACGGGGACAGATACGCAGTATTTT
CDR3 protein: CASSVGTGDTGTDTQYF

J gene: TRBJ2-5
CDR3 length: 13
D gene: TRBD1
clone size: few
V gene: TRBV2
CDR3 DNA: TGTGCCAGCAGGAGGACAGGACGGGAGACCCAGTACTTC
CDR3 protein: CASRRTGRETQYF

J gene: TRBJ2-3
CDR3 length: 14
D gene: NA
clone size: few
V gene: TRBV7-2
CDR3 DNA: TGTGCCAGCAGCCCTGGACTTTTCACAGATACGCAGTATTTT
CDR3 protein: CASSPGLFTDTQYF

J gene: TRBJ1-3
CDR3 length: 14
D gene: NA
clone size: NA
V gene: TRBV6-1
CDR3 DNA: TGTGCCAGCAGTCCACGCGTTAGAGGAAACACCATATATTTT
CDR3 protein: CASSPRVRGNTIYF

J gene: TRBJ1-2
CDR3 length: 18
D gene: TRBD1
clone size: NA
V gene: TRBV7-9
CDR3 DNA: TGTTCCAGCAGCTTAGGGGTTGGGGGACAGGGGCGAAACTATGGCTACACCTTC
CDR3 protein: CSSSLGVGGQGRNYGYTF

J gene: TRBJ1-1
CDR3 length: 17
D gene: TRBD1
clone size: NA
V gene: TRBV5-1
CDR3 DNA: TGCGCCAGCAGCTCCCGGGGGACAGGGAGGGTCGGCACTGAAGCTTTCTTT
CDR3 protein: CASSSRGTGRVGTEAFF

J gene: TRBJ1-3
CDR3 length: 15
D gene: TRBD1
clone size: NA
V gene: TRBV4-1
CDR3 DNA: TGCGCCAGCAGCCATAGCGACAGGGCTGGAAACACCATATATTTT
CDR3 protein: CASSHSDRAGNTIYF

J gene: TRBJ2-2
CDR3 length: 16
D gene: TRBD1
clone size: NA
V gene: TRBV6-5
CDR3 DNA: TGTGCCAGCAGTTTACGAGGGGGCATGGGCACCGGGGAGCTGTTTTTT
CDR3 protein: CASSLRGGMGTGELFF

J gene: TRBJ1-6
CDR3 length: 18
D gene: TRBD1
clone size: NA
V gene: TRBV19
CDR3 DNA: TGTGCCAGTAGTTCACCACCGGGACAGAGCTCCTATAATTCACCCCTCCACTTT
CDR3 protein: CASSSPPGQSSYNSPLHF

J gene: TRBJ2-2
CDR3 length: 13
D gene: TRBD1
clone size: NA
V gene: TRBV29-1
CDR3 DNA: TGCAGCGTCGGACAGGGGCCCCCCGGGGAGCTGTTTTTT
CDR3 protein: CSVGQGPPGELFF

J gene: TRBJ2-7
CDR3 length: 17
D gene: NA
clone size: few
V gene: TRBV6-1
CDR3 DNA: TGTGCCAGCAGTGATGTAGGGGGAGACAGAACTCCCTACGAGCAGTACTTC
CDR3 protein: CASSDVGGDRTPYEQYF

J gene: TRBJ2-5
CDR3 length: 16
D gene: TRBD2
clone size: NA
V gene: TRBV4-2
CDR3 DNA: TGTGCCAGCAGCCAGGGCTGGGGGGAGGGCCGGGAGACCCAGTACTTC
CDR3 protein: CASSQGWGEGRETQYF

J gene: TRBJ2-7
CDR3 length: 14
D gene: NA
clone size: once
V gene: TRBV9
CDR3 DNA: TGTGCCAGCAGCGTAGGAGGGTACTCCTACGAGCAGTACTTC
CDR3 protein: CASSVGGYSYEQYF

J gene: TRBJ2-1
CDR3 length: 18
D gene: TRBD2
clone size: few
V gene: TRBV10-1
CDR3 DNA: TGCGCCAGCAGGGTCGGGACTAGGAATCATTTTGCCTACAATGAGCAGTTCTTC
CDR3 protein: CASRVGTRNHFAYNEQFF

J gene: TRBJ2-7
CDR3 length: 14
D gene: TRBD2
clone size: few
V gene: TRBV5-1
CDR3 DNA: TGCGCCAGCAGCGGGACTAGCGGGGGGTACGAGCAGTACTTC
CDR3 protein: CASSGTSGGYEQYF

J gene: TRBJ2-1
CDR3 length: 17
D gene: NA
clone size: NA
V gene: TRBV18
CDR3 DNA: TGTGCCAGCTCACCGAGGAGCGGTCTGGAATCCTACAATGAGCAGTTCTTC
CDR3 protein: CASSPRSGLESYNEQFF

J gene: TRBJ1-6
CDR3 length: 14
D gene: NA
clone size: NA
V gene: TRBV7-2
CDR3 DNA: TGTGCCAGCAGCCGGCCAGGGGACGGTTCACCCCTCCACTTT
CDR3 protein: CASSRPGDGSPLHF

J gene: TRBJ2-7
CDR3 length: 14
D gene: TRBD1
clone size: once
V gene: TRBV25-1
CDR3 DNA: TGTGCCAGCAGTGGACGACAGGGGTACTACGAGCAGTACTTC
CDR3 protein: CASSGRQGYYEQYF

J gene: TRBJ1-3
CDR3 length: 13
D gene: NA
clone size: NA
V gene: TRBV6-5
CDR3 DNA: TGTGCCAGCTCCAGGGCCTTCGGAAACACCATATATTTT
CDR3 protein: CASSRAFGNTIYF

J gene: TRBJ2-3
CDR3 length: 15
D gene: TRBD2
clone size: NA
V gene: TRBV7-2
CDR3 DNA: TGTGCCAGCAGCTTCTCGCGGACTAGCACAGGTACGCAGTATTTT
CDR3 protein: CASSFSRTSTGTQYF

J gene: TRBJ1-5
CDR3 length: 15
D gene: TRBD1
clone size: NA
V gene: TRBV19
CDR3 DNA: TGTGCCAGTAGTATTTCGGGACAGGGGAATCAGCCCCAGCATTTT
CDR3 protein: CASSISGQGNQPQHF

J gene: TRBJ1-1
CDR3 length: 15
D gene: TRBD1
clone size: NA
V gene: TRBV11-3
CDR3 DNA: TGTGCCAGCAGCTTAGTAGTGACAGGGGTCTCTGAAGCTTTCTTT
CDR3 protein: CASSLVVTGVSEAFF

J gene: TRBJ1-1
CDR3 length: 15
D gene: NA
clone size: NA
V gene: TRBV9
CDR3 DNA: TGTGCCAGCAGCGCCAGCGGGGGTGGGAACACTGAAGCTTTCTTT
CDR3 protein: CASSASGGGNTEAFF

J gene: TRBJ1-2
CDR3 length: 13
D gene: NA
clone size: few
V gene: TRBV29-1
CDR3 DNA: TGCAGCGTTGAGTCCGCGACAGGCTATGGCTACACCTTC
CDR3 protein: CSVESATGYGYTF

J gene: TRBJ2-7
CDR3 length: 14
D gene: NA
clone size: NA
V gene: TRBV7-7
CDR3 DNA: TGTGCCAGCAGCCCCAGACAGTTCTCCTACGAGCAGTACTTC
CDR3 protein: CASSPRQFSYEQYF

J gene: TRBJ2-7
CDR3 length: 12
D gene: TRBD1
clone size: NA
V gene: TRBV30
CDR3 DNA: TGTGCCTGGGGAGGACAGGTCTACGAGCAGTACTTC
CDR3 protein: CAWGGQVYEQYF

J gene: TRBJ2-1
CDR3 length: 12
D gene: NA
clone size: NA
V gene: TRBV7-9
CDR3 DNA: TGTGCCAGCAGTTGGGACAACAATGAGCAGTTCTTC
CDR3 protein: CASSWDNNEQFF

J gene: TRBJ1-2
CDR3 length: 15
D gene: TRBD1
clone size: NA
V gene: TRBV19
CDR3 DNA: TGTGCCAGTAGTCCACGGACAGGGGGAGGATTCGGCTACACCTTC
CDR3 protein: CASSPRTGGGFGYTF

J gene: TRBJ1-1
CDR3 length: 16
D gene: NA
clone size: NA
V gene: TRBV5-6
CDR3 DNA: TGTGCCAGCAGCCTGGGTGTGGGGGCCCGGTGGGCTGAAGCTTTCTTT
CDR3 protein: CASSLGVGARWAEAFF

J gene: TRBJ1-1
CDR3 length: 17
D gene: TRBD1
clone size: NA
V gene: TRBV5-6
CDR3 DNA: TGTGCCAGCAGCTTAGTGACAGGGGGGAAGATGAACACTGAAGCTTTCTTT
CDR3 protein: CASSLVTGGKMNTEAFF

J gene: TRBJ2-1
CDR3 length: 15
D gene: NA
clone size: few
V gene: TRBV27
CDR3 DNA: TGTGCCAGCAGTTTAGGTAGCGGTAATTACAATGAGCAGTTCTTC
CDR3 protein: CASSLGSGNYNEQFF

J gene: TRBJ2-7
CDR3 length: 14
D gene: TRBD2
clone size: NA
V gene: TRBV5-1
CDR3 DNA: TGCGCCAGCAGGAGACTAGCGGGAACCTACGAGCAGTACTTC
CDR3 protein: CASRRLAGTYEQYF